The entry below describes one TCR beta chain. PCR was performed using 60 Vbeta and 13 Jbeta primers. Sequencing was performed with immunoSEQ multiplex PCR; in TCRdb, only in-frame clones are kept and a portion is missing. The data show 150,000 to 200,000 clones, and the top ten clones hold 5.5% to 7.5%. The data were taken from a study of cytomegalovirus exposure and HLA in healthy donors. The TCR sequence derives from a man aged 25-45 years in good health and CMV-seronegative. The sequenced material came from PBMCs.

The DNA for the CDR3 is TGCGCCAGCAGCCTCGGGACTAAACAAGAGACCCAGTACTTC. The encoded protein is CASSLGTKQETQYF. V and J are TRBV5-1 and TRBJ2-5; TRBD2 agrees at 7 bases. With 4 bases clipped from V and 2 bases from J, the junction kept 5 bases outside the gene matches. Germline V gene lookup returns CDR1 SGHRS and CDR2 YFSETQ. CDR3 length: 14 residues. Variable domain in full (rest from reference TRBV5-1 and TRBJ2-5): KAGVTQTPRYLIKTRGQQVTLSCSPISGHRSVSWYQQTPGQGLQFLFEYFSETQRNKGNFPGRFSGRQFSNSRSEMNVSTLELGDSALYLCASSLGTKQETQYFGPGTRLLVL.